This T cell receptor (beta chain) was obtained from a study of T cell responses to AZD1222 COVID-19 vaccine. Whole-study results and caveats: In all cases, repertoires were sampled only after the peak T cell response. Close to half of spike-specific TCRs reportedly recognize unmutated variant regions. Clonal diversity was possibly underestimated; the donors were predominantly white British and more often female. Only a handful of AZD1222 recipients, more than five in all, had baseline seropositivity.

A remark on this clone: Its antigen is as yet unknown.

This table comes from immunoSEQ multiplex PCR, and its TCRdb copy is limited to in-frame clones, with some not included. Here the sample spans about 82,000 clones, about nine tenths being singletons. CDR3 size: 15 residues. Trimming pared 5 bases from V and 0 bases from J, leaving 13 bases between. The germline V gene encodes CDR1 LNHDA and CDR2 SQIVND (reference sequence). This TCR derives from an adult in good health. The rearrangement joins TRBV19 to TRBJ1-2; unclear D gene. This specimen was peripheral blood, taken on day 0 of AZD1222 vaccination. The CDR3 bases are TGTGCCAGTAGTCGTGCAGGAGACCCTAACTATGGCTACACCTTC. As protein: CASSRAGDPNYGYTF.